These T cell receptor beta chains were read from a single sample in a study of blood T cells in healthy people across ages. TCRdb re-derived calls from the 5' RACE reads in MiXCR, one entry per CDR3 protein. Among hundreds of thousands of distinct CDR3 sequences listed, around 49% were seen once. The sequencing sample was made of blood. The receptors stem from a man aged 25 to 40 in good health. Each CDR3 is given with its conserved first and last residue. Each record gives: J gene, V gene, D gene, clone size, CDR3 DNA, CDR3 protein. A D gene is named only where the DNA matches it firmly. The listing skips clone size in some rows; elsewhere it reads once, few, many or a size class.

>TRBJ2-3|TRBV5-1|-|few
TGCGCCAGCAGCCATCGACAGGCTTTGGATCCAGATACGCAGTATTTT
CASSHRQALDPDTQYF
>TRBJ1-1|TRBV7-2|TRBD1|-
TGTGCCAGCAGCGCTCAGGGGGCCCTGAACACTGAAGCTTTCTTT
CASSAQGALNTEAFF
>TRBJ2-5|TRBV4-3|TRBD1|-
TGCGCCAGCAGCCATATACCGGGACAGGGGACGGAGACCCAGTACTTC
CASSHIPGQGTETQYF
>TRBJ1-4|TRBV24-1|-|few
TGTGCCACCAGCGACAGTTATAATGAAAAACTGTTTTTT
CATSDSYNEKLFF
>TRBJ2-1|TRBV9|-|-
TGTGCCAGCAGCGTAGACCCCCAGGAGAAGCAGTTCTTC
CASSVDPQEKQFF
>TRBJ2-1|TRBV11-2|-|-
TGTGCCAGCAGCCAAGTCGGGGGGCTTTGGGATGAGCAGTTCTTC
CASSQVGGLWDEQFF
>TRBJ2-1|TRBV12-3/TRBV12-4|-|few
TGTGCCAGCAGCCCTATTCCGTCCTACAATGAGCAGTTCTTC
CASSPIPSYNEQFF
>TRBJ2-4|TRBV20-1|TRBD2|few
TGCAGTGCTAGATTGTCTAGCGGGGGGCTCTTGGACATTCAGTACTTC
CSARLSSGGLLDIQYF
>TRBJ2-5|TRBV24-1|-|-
TGTGCCACCAGTGACCGGGACGGATCGTACCAAGAGACCCAGTACTTC
CATSDRDGSYQETQYF
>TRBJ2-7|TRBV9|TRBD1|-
TGTGCCAGCAGCGTTCAGACAGGGAGCGGCGAGCAGTACTTC
CASSVQTGSGEQYF
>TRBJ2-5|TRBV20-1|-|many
TGCAGTGCTAGAGACCTAAAAGAGACCCAGTACTTC
CSARDLKETQYF
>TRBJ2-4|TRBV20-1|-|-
TGCAGTGCTAGAATCGAAACCAAAAACATTCAGTACTTC
CSARIETKNIQYF
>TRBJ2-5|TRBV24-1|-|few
TGTGCCACCAGTGACCCGAACCCCAGGGACCAAGAGACCCAGTACTTC
CATSDPNPRDQETQYF
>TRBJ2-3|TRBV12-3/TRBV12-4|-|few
TGTGCCAGCAGTTTAGGTCAGACCTTTAGCACAGATACGCAGTATTTT
CASSLGQTFSTDTQYF
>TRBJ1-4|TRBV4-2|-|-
TGTGCCAGCAGCCCAACTACCGGAGGACTGTTTTTT
CASSPTTGGLFF
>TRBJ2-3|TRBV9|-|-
TGTGCCAGCAGCGTAGTTCTAGCAGATACGCAGTATTTT
CASSVVLADTQYF
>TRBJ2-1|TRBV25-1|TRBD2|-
TGTGCCAGCAGTGGGGGACTAGCGTCCTACAATGAGCAGTTCTTC
CASSGGLASYNEQFF
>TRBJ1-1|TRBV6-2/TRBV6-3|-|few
TGTGCCAGCAGTTACTCGCGGGTAAACACTGAAGCTTTCTTT
CASSYSRVNTEAFF
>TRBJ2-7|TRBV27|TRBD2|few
TGTGCCGCGGGGGTTTCATCCTACGAGCAGTACTTC
CAAGVSSYEQYF
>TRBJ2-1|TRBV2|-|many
TGTGCCAGCAGTGACTACAATGAGCAGTTCTTC
CASSDYNEQFF
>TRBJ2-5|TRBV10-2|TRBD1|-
TGCGCCAGCAGCACCGGGACAGGGGAAGAGACCCAGTACTTC
CASSTGTGEETQYF
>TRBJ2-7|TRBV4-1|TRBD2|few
TGCGCCAGCAGCCAATCCCTTAGCGGGGCGACCTACGAGCAGTACTTC
CASSQSLSGATYEQYF
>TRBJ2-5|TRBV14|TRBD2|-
TGTGCCAGCAGCCAGGGGACTAGCATAGAGACCCAGTACTTC
CASSQGTSIETQYF
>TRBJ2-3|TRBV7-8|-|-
TGTGCCAGCAGCCCGAGGACTCGCCCCCCGCAGTATTTT
CASSPRTRPPQYF
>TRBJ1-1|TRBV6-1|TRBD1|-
TGTGCCAGCAGTGACGACAGGGGAAAGTTGAACACTGAAGCTTTCTTT
CASSDDRGKLNTEAFF
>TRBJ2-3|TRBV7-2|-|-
TGTGCCAGCAGCCTTAACCCGCAAACAGATACGCAGTATTTT
CASSLNPQTDTQYF
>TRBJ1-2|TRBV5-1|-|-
TGCGCCAGCAGGGAGGACACGACAGAACGAACTGGCTACACCTTC
CASREDTTERTGYTF
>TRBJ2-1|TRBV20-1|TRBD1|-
TGCAGTACGTTCCCTTCGACAGGGCCGACCTACAATGAGCAGTTCTTC
CSTFPSTGPTYNEQFF
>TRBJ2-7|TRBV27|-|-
TGTGCCAGCAGACCCAACAGGGAGGGCGAGCAGTACTTC
CASRPNREGEQYF
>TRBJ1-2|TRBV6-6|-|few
TGTGCCAGCAGTTACTCGATTGAAGCTAACTATGGCTACACCTTC
CASSYSIEANYGYTF
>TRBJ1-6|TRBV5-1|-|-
TGCGCCAGCAGCTTGGACGCTACCTATAATTCACCCCTCCACTTT
CASSLDATYNSPLHF
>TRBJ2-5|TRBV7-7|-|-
TGTGCTAGCACGGGGGGACAGCAAGAGACCCAGTACTTC
CASTGGQQETQYF
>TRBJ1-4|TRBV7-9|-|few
TGTGCCAGCAGCCCGGCCTTTGGGGGCGCAACTAATGAAAAACTGTTTTTT
CASSPAFGGATNEKLFF
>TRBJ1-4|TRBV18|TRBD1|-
TGTGCCAGCTCACGCGGACAGGGGGCAAGCGCGTCCCCCGAAAAACTGTTTTTT
CASSRGQGASASPEKLFF
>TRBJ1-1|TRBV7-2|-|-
TGTGCCAGCAGCTTAGAGCCGGGATGGGACACTGAAGCTTTCTTT
CASSLEPGWDTEAFF
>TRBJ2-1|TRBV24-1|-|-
TGTGCCACCAGTGATCCCGACAGACTCAAGAATGAGCAGTTCTTC
CATSDPDRLKNEQFF
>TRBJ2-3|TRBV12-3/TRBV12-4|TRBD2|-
TGTGCCAGCAGCCCCCTCCACGGGGGGGGCACAGATACGCAGTATTTT
CASSPLHGGGTDTQYF
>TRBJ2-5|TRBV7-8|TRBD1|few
TGTGCCAGCAGCTTACTGGACAGGGCGGGAGAGACCCAGTACTTC
CASSLLDRAGETQYF
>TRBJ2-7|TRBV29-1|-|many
TGCAGCGTTGTGCCCCCCAGGGCCTACGAGCAGTACTTC
CSVVPPRAYEQYF
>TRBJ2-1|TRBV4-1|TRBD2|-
TGCGCCAGCAGCCAAGATCGGGCTAGCGGGGGGTTCAATGAGCAGTTCTTC
CASSQDRASGGFNEQFF
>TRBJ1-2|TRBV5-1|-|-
TGCGCCAGCAGGTCGAGCAGGTCTAACTATGGCTACACCTTC
CASRSSRSNYGYTF
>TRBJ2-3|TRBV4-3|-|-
TGCGCCAGCAGCCAAGATTCAGCTATCGGCGGGGCAGTAGATACGCAGTATTTT
CASSQDSAIGGAVDTQYF
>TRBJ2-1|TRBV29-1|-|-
TGCAGCGTTGACGAGGTCCCCTACAATGAGCAGTTCTTC
CSVDEVPYNEQFF
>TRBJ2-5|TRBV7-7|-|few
TGTGCTAGCAGCTTAACACAACGAGCAGATCGAGAGACCCAGTACTTC
CASSLTQRADRETQYF
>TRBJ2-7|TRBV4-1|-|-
TGCGCCAGCAGCCAAGATCCAGGGCAGCCCTACGAGCAGTACTTC
CASSQDPGQPYEQYF
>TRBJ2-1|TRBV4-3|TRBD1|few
TGCGCCAGCAGCCAACCAGGGGGCAAGGATGAGCAGTTCTTC
CASSQPGGKDEQFF